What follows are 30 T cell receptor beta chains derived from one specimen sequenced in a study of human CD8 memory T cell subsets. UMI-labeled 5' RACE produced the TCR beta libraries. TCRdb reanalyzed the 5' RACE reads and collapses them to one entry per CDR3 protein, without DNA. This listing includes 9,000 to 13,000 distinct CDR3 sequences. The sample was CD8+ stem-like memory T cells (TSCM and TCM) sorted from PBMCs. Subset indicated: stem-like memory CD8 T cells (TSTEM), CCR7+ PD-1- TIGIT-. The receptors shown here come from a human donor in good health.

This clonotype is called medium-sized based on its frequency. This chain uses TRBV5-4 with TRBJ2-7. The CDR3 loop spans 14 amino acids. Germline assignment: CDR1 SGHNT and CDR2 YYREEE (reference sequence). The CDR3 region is CASSLGHKSYEQYF. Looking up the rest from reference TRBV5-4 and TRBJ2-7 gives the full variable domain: ETGVTQSPTHLIKTRGQQVTLRCSSQSGHNTVSWYQQALGQGPQFIFQYYREEENGRGNFPPRFSGLQFPNYSSELNVNALELDDSALYLCASSLGHKSYEQYFGPGTRLTVT.

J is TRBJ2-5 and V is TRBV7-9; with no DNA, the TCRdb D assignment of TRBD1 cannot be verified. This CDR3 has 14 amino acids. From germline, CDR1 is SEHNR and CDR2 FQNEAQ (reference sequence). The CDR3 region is CASSLSERGETQYF.

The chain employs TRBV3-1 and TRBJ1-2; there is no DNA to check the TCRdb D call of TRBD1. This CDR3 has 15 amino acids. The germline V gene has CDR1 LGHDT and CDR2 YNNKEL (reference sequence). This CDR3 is CASSLGATGDYGYTF.

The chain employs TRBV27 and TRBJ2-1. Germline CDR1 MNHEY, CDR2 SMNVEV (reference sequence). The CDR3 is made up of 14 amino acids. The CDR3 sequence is CASSLRFGAREQFF.

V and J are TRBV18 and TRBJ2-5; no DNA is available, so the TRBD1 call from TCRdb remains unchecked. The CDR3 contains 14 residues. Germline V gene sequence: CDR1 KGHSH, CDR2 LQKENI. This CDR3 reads CASSPDSSYGTQYF. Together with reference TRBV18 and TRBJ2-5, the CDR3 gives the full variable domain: NAGVMQNPRHLVRRRGQEARLRCSPMKGHSHVYWYRQLPEEGLKFMVYLQKENIIDESGMPKERFSAEFPKEGPSILRIQQVVRGDSAAYFCASSPDSSYGTQYFGPGTRLLVL.

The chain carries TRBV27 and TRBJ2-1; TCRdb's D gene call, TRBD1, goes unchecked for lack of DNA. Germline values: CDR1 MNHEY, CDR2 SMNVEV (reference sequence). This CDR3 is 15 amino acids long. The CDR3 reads CASSFDSNSYNEQFF.

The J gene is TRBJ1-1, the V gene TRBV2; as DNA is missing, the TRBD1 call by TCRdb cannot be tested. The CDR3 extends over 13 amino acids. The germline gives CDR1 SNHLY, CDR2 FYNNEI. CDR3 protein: CASSRGSGTEAFF.

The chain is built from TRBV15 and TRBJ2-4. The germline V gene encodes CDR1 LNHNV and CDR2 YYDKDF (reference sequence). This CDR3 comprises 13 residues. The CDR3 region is CATGGQVKNIQYF. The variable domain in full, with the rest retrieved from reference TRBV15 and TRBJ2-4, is DAMVIQNPRYQVTQFGKPVTLSCSQTLNHNVMYWYQQKSSQAPKLLFHYYDKDFNNEADTPDNFQSRRPNTSFCFLDIRSPGLGDTAMYLCATGGQVKNIQYFGAGTRLSVL.

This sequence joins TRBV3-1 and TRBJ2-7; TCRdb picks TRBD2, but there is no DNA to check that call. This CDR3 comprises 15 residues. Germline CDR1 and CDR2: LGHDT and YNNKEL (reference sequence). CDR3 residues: CASSQGLAGGYEQYF.

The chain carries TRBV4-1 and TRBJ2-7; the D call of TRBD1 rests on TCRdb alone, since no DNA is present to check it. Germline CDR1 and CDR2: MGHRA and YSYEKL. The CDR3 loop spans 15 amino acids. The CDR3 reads CASSQGRGDAYEQYF.

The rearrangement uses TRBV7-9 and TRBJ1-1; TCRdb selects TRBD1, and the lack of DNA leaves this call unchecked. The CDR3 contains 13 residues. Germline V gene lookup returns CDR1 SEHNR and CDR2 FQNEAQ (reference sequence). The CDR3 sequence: CASSPPGGPEAFF.

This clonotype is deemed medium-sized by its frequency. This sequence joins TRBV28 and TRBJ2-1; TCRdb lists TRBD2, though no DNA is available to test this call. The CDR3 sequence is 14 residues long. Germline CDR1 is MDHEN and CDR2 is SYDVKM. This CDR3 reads CASSLWEGHGEQFF.

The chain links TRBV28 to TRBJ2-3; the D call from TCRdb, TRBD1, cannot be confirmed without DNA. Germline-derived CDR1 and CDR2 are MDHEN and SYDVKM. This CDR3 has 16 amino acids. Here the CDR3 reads CASQWGVGQGTDTQYF. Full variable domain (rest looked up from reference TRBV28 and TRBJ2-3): DVKVTQSSRYLVKRTGEKVFLECVQDMDHENMFWYRQDPGLGLRLIYFSYDVKMKEKGDIPEGYSVSREKKERFSLILESASTNQTSMYLCASQWGVGQGTDTQYFGPGTRLTVL.

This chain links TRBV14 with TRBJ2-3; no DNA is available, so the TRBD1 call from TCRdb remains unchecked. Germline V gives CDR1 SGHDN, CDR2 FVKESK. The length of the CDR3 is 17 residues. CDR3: CASSPRTKRGPTDTQYF.

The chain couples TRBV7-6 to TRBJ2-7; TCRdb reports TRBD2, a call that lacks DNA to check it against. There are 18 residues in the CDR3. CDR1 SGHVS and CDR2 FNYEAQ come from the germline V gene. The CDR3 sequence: CASSSRLAGELDSYEQYF.

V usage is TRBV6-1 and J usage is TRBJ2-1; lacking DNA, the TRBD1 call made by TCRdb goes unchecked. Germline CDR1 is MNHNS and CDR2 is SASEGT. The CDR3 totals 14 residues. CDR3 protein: CASSEWGSRDEQFF.

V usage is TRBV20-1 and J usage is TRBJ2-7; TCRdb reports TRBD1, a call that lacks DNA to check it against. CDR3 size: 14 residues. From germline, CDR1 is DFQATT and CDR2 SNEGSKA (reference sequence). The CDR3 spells CSARGRDRGYEQYF.

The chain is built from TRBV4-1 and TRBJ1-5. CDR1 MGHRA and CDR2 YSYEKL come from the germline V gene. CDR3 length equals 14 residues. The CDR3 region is CASSQESISQPQHF.

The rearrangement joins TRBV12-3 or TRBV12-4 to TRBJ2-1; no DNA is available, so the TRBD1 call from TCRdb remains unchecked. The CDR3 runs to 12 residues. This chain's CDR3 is CASSFTGAEQFF.

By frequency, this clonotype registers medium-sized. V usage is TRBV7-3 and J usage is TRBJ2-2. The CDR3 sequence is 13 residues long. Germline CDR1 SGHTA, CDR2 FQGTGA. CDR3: CASSPAGGGELFF.

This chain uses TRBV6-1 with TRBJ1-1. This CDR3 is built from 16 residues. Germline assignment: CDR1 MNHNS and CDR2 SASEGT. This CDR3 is CASSEAFHSVGTEAFF.

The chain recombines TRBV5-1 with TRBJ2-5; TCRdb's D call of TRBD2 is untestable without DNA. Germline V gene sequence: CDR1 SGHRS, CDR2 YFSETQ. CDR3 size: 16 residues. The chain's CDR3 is CASSWGQRSSKETQYF.

The CDR3 is CASSYSSQAGLNYGYTF. The V gene is TRBV6-6, the J gene TRBJ1-2. Germline V gene lookup returns CDR1 MNHNY and CDR2 SVGAGI (reference sequence). The CDR3 runs 17 residues.

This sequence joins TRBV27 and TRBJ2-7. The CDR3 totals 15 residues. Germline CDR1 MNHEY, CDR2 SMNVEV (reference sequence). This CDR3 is CASSWGGRPPYEQYF.

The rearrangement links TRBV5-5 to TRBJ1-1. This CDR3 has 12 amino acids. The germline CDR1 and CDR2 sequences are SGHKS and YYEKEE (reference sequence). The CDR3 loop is CASSLVYTEAFF.

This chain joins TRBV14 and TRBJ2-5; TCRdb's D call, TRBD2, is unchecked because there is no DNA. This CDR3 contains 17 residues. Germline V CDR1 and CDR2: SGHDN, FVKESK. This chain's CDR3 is CASSQIHGGDGLKGQYF.

CDR3 in amino acids: CASSSGANNEQFF. The chain has TRBV9 and TRBJ2-1. Germline V lookup: CDR1 SGDLS, CDR2 YYNGEE. This CDR3 has 13 residues.

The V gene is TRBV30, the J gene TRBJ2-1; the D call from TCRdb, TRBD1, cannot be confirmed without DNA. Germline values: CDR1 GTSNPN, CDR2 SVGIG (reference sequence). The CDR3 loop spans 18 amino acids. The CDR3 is CAWSVTGYYPKTGDEQFF.

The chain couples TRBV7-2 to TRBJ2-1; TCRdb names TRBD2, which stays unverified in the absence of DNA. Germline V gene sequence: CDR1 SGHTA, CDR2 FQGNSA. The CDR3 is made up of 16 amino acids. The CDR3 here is CASSFLLAGIGVEQFF.

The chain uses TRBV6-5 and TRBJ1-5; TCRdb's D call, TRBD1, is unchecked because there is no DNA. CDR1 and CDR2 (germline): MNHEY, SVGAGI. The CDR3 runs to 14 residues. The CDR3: CASSPQGSNQPQHF.